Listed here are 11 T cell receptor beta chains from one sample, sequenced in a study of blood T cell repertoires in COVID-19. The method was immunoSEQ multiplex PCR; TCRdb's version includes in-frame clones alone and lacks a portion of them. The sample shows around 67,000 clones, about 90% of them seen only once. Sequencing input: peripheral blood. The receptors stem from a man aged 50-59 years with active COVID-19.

The CDR3 nucleotides read TGTGCCAGCAGCCAGGGACTAGCGGTCGGCTACGAGCAGTACTTC. Translation: CASSQGLAVGYEQYF. The gene calls are TRBV7-9 and TRBJ2-7, with TRBD2 matching over 11 bases. CDR1 is SEHNR and CDR2 is FQNEAQ in the germline V gene (reference sequence). Unmatched junction bases numbered 6, after V lost 5 bases and J lost 3 bases. CDR3 length equals 15 residues.

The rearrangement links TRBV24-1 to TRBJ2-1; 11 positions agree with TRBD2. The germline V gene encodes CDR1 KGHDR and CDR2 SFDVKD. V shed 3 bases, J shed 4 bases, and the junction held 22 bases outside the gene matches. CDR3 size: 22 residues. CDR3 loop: CATSDPLVGGGDTSGSYNEQFF. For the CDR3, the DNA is TGTGCCACCAGTGATCCCCTGGTGGGCGGGGGTGACACTAGCGGGAGTTACAATGAGCAGTTCTTC.

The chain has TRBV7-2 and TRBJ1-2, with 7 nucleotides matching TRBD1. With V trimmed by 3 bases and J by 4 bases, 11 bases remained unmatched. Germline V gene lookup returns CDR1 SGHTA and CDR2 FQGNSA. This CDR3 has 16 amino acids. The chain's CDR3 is CASSLYGTAETYGYTF. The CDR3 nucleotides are TGTGCCAGCAGCTTGTATGGGACAGCCGAAACCTATGGCTACACCTTC.

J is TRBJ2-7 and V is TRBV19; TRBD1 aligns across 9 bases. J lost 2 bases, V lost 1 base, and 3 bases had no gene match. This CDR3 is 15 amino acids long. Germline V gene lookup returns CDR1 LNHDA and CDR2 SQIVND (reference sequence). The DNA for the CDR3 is TGTGCCAGTAGTATAGGAGGACAGGGGACCTACGAGCAGTACTTC. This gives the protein CASSIGGQGTYEQYF.

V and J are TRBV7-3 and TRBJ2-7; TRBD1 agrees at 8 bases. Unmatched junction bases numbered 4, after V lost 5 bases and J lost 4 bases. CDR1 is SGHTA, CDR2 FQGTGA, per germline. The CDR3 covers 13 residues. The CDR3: CASSPDRGYEQYF. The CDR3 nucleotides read TGTGCCAGCAGCCCCGACAGGGGTTACGAGCAGTACTTC.

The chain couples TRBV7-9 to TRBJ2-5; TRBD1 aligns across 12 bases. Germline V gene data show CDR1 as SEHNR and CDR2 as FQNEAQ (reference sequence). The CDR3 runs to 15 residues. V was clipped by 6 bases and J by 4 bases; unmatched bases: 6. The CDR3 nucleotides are TGTGCCAGCAGACCGGGACAGGGGGCTCGAGAGACCCAGTACTTC. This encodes CASRPGQGARETQYF. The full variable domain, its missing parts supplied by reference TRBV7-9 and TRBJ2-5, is DTGVSQNPRHKITKRGQNVTFRCDPISEHNRLYWYRQTLGQGPEFLTYFQNEAQLEKSRLLSDRFSAERPKGSFSTLEIQRTEQGDSAMYLCASRPGQGARETQYFGPGTRLLVL.

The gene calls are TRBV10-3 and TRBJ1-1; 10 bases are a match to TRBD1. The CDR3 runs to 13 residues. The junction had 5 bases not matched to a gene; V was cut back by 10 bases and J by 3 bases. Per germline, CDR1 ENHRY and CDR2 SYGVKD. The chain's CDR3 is CASRQGADTEAFF. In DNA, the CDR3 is TGTGCCAGCCGACAGGGGGCGGACACTGAAGCTTTCTTT.

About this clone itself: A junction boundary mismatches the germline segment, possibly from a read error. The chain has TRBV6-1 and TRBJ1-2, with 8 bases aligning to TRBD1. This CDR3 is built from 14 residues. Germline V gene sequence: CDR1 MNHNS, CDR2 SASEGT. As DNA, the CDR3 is TGTGCCAGCAGCGAAGGGGACAGGAACTATGGCTACACCTTC. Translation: CASSEGDRNYGYTF.

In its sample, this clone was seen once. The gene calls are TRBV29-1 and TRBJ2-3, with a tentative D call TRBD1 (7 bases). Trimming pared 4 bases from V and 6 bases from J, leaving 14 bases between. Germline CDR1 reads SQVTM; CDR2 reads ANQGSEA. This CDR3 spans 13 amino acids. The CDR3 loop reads CSVGHRGGDTQYF. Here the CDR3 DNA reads TGCAGCGTTGGCCACAGGGGAGGCGATACGCAGTATTTT.

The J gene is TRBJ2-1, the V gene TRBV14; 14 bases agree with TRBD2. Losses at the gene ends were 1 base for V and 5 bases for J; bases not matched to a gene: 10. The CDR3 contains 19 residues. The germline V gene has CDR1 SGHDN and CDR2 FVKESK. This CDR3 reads CASSQGIGTSGSRNNEQFF. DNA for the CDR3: TGTGCCAGCAGCCAAGGAATCGGGACTAGCGGGAGTCGGAACAATGAGCAGTTCTTC.

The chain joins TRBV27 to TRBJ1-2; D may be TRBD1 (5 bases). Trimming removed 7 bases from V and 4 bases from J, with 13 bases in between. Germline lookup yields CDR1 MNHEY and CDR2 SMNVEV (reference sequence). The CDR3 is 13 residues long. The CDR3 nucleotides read TGTGCCAGCAAGACAAGGGGTGGCTATGGCTACACCTTC. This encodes CASKTRGGYGYTF.